These 27 T cell receptor beta chains originate from one sample sequenced in a study of T cells in localized non-small cell lung cancer. Sequencing was performed with immunoSEQ multiplex PCR; in TCRdb, only in-frame clones are kept and a portion is missing. The sample contains some 20,000 clones, 83% of which appear only once. The source was peripheral blood, collected before any cancer treatment. These receptors all stem from a man aged 35 to 69 with stage I lung adenocarcinoma.

CDR3 DNA: TGTGCCAGCAGTGAAGGGTGGTCCCCTTGGGAGCAGTACTTC. It translates to CASSEGWSPWEQYF. The chain has TRBV6-1 and TRBJ2-7; D is ambiguous. The germline V gene has CDR1 MNHNS and CDR2 SASEGT. V was clipped by 1 base and J by 7 bases, with 14 bases between them. The CDR3 is made up of 14 amino acids.

CDR3 in DNA: TGTGCCAGCAGCTTTACACGACGGGGATTGGGCACCGGGGAGCTGTTTTTT. Encoded protein: CASSFTRRGLGTGELFF. The chain combines TRBV7-8 with TRBJ2-2; perhaps TRBD2 as D (5 bases). V was trimmed by 3 bases and J by 4 bases, leaving 18 bases between them. There are 17 residues in the CDR3. Germline V gene data show CDR1 as SGHVS and CDR2 as FQNEAQ.

The chain combines TRBV30 with TRBJ2-2; 8 bases line up with TRBD2. There are 13 residues in the CDR3. Germline V CDR1 and CDR2: GTSNPN, SVGIG (reference sequence). In nucleotides, the CDR3 is TGTGGAACACTAGCGGAGAACACCGGGGAGCTGTTTTTT. The encoded protein is CGTLAENTGELFF.

V usage is TRBV19 and J usage is TRBJ2-7; D perhaps matches TRBD1 (5 bases). Germline values: CDR1 LNHDA, CDR2 SQIVND (reference sequence). The CDR3 has 15 residues. V shed 2 bases and J shed 1 base, with 12 bases lying between them. Written as DNA, the CDR3 is TGTGCCAGTAGTATAAGTCCGGCAGGGTCCTACGAGCAGTACTTC. This gives the protein CASSISPAGSYEQYF.

This chain uses TRBV6-5 with TRBJ2-7; D not certain. CDR3 length: 12 residues. Trimming left V 7 bases short and J 3 bases short, with 10 bases between. Germline values: CDR1 MNHEY, CDR2 SVGAGI. CDR3 region: CASTSGFYEQYF. The CDR3 bases are TGTGCCAGCACCTCCGGGTTCTACGAGCAGTACTTC.

This clone was seen only once. The gene calls are TRBV18 and TRBJ2-1; 14 bases are shared with TRBD2. The J segment lost 9 bases and the V segment lost 4 bases, leaving 5 bases of the junction unmatched. CDR1 KGHSH and CDR2 LQKENI come from the germline V gene. The CDR3 is made up of 15 amino acids. The CDR3 sequence: CASSLTSGRAVEQFF. The CDR3 nucleotides are TGTGCCAGCTCACTGACTAGCGGGAGGGCCGTTGAGCAGTTCTTC.

This chain uses TRBV28 with TRBJ1-3; D not certain. Trimming cost V 5 bases and J 5 bases, with 7 bases left between them. Germline values: CDR1 MDHEN, CDR2 SYDVKM. The CDR3 loop spans 12 amino acids. CDR3 region: CASSDSRNTIYF. CDR3 in DNA: TGTGCCAGCAGTGACTCACGAAACACCATATATTTT.

This clone was counted once. The V and J genes are TRBV4-1 and TRBJ1-3; D possibly corresponds to TRBD1 (5 bases). Per germline, CDR1 MGHRA and CDR2 YSYEKL. V was cut by 1 base and J by 4 bases, with 11 bases left in between. The CDR3 spans 15 residues. CDR3 DNA sequence: TGCGCCAGCAGCCAAGGGGGGGGAGCCGGAAACACCATATATTTT. It encodes CASSQGGGAGNTIYF.

This clone was seen only once. The CDR3 protein is CASSIELAKNIQYF. CDR3 DNA: TGTGCCAGCAGCATCGAACTAGCCAAAAACATTCAGTACTTC. The chain links TRBV11-2 to TRBJ2-4, with no clear D. This CDR3 is built from 14 residues. Germline lookup yields CDR1 SGHAT and CDR2 FQNNGV. Trimming removed 5 bases from V and 0 bases from J, with 8 bases in between.

V and J are TRBV30 and TRBJ1-5; D may be TRBD1 (6 bases). The length of the CDR3 is 16 residues. V lost 6 bases, J lost 4 bases, and 22 bases lay in between. In germline, CDR1 is GTSNPN, CDR2 SVGIG (reference sequence). In nucleotides, the CDR3 is TGTGCCTGTGGGTCGGGTACAGGGCAACCTAATCAGCCCCAGCATTTT. Translation gives CACGSGTGQPNQPQHF.

The chain combines TRBV7-6 with TRBJ2-7, with a weak D call TRBD2 (6 bases). CDR1 is SGHVS and CDR2 is FNYEAQ in the germline V gene. This CDR3 has 13 residues. V lost 5 bases and J 6 bases, leaving 14 bases between the germline ends. This chain's CDR3 is CASSPRRGSEQYF. The CDR3 DNA reads as TGTGCCAGCAGCCCCCGACGGGGGAGCGAGCAGTACTTC.

The rearrangement joins TRBV9 to TRBJ2-3; TRBD1 might be the D (7 bases). CDR3 length equals 18 residues. Trimming left V 0 bases short and J 3 bases short, with 20 bases between. Germline V gene data show CDR1 as SGDLS and CDR2 as YYNGEE. CDR3 coding DNA: TGTGCCAGCAGCGTAGATGCTGGAGGAGGGGGCCGTACAGATACGCAGTATTTT. This encodes CASSVDAGGGGRTDTQYF.

The chain is built from TRBV5-6 and TRBJ2-5, with unresolved D. CDR3 length: 13 amino acids. Germline V gene data show CDR1 as SGHDT and CDR2 as YYEEEE. V gave up 4 bases and J gave up 7 bases, with 14 bases separating them. The DNA for the CDR3 is TGTGCCAGCAGCCTTCCCCACGAAGGGACCCAGTACTTC. It is translated as CASSLPHEGTQYF. Supplemented by reference TRBV5-6 and TRBJ2-5, the full variable domain reads DAGVTQSPTHLIKTRGQQVTLRCSPKSGHDTVSWYQQALGQGPQFIFQYYEEEERQRGNFPDRFSGHQFPNYSSELNVNALLLGDSALYLCASSLPHEGTQYFGPGTRLLVL.

A single count supports this clone. The V gene is TRBV5-1, the J gene TRBJ2-5; possibly TRBD2 for D (6 bases). This CDR3 has 15 residues. V was cut by 4 bases and J by 2 bases, with 15 bases left in between. Per germline, CDR1 SGHRS and CDR2 YFSETQ. The CDR3 sequence: CASSAPTGGQETQYF. The CDR3 bases are TGCGCCAGCAGCGCACCGACTGGGGGGCAAGAGACCCAGTACTTC.

This chain uses TRBV29-1 with TRBJ2-3; 11 bases match TRBD2. The CDR3 spans 15 residues. CDR1 is SQVTM and CDR2 is ANQGSEA in the germline V gene. With 6 bases clipped from V and 3 bases from J, the junction kept 8 bases outside the gene matches. The CDR3 reads CSVELGLAATDTQYF. CDR3 nucleotide sequence: TGCAGCGTCGAATTGGGACTAGCGGCGACAGATACGCAGTATTTT.

The chain recombines TRBV9 with TRBJ2-1, with D hard to call. The germline V and J ends were trimmed by 0 bases and 0 bases, with 10 bases remaining between them. Germline values: CDR1 SGDLS, CDR2 YYNGEE. This CDR3 contains 16 residues. The CDR3 DNA is TGTGCCAGCAGCGTAGAAGGCGCCAGCTCCTACAATGAGCAGTTCTTC. It translates to CASSVEGASSYNEQFF.

This sequence joins TRBV21-1 and TRBJ2-4; TRBD1, as called in the table, went unchecked against the DNA. TRBV21-1 is listed as a pseudogene. The CDR3 has 13 residues. CDR3 coding DNA: TGTGCCAGCAGCAAAGCGGGGGCTGGCATTCAGTACTTC. It specifies CASSKAGAGIQYF.

This clone has a single count. CDR3 coding DNA: TGCGCCAGCAGTCCGACTTATTTGACAGGGCACCGCCGCAATCAGCCCCAGCATTTT. This translates into CASSPTYLTGHRRNQPQHF. The V and J genes are TRBV23-1 and TRBJ1-5, with 7 bases aligning to TRBD1. TRBV23-1 counts as an open reading frame of uncertain function. Trimming cost V 4 bases and J 2 bases; bases outside gene matches: 17. The CDR3 has 19 residues.

The chain recombines TRBV15 with TRBJ2-7, with 7 bases that match TRBD1. The V gene's germline CDR1 is LNHNV and CDR2 YYDKDF (reference sequence). The CDR3 covers 18 residues. With V trimmed by 4 bases and J by 0 bases, 15 bases remained unmatched. The CDR3 loop reads CATSTPFGATGSSYEQYF. The CDR3 DNA follows: TGTGCCACCAGCACCCCCTTTGGGGCGACAGGGAGCTCCTACGAGCAGTACTTC.

V usage is TRBV29-1 and J usage is TRBJ2-1; D is unclear. The V gene lost 3 bases and the J gene lost 4 bases, with 4 bases spanning the gap. The germline CDR1 and CDR2 sequences are SQVTM and ANQGSEA. The CDR3 extends over 11 amino acids. Here the CDR3 reads CSVDGYNEQFF. The CDR3, as DNA: TGCAGCGTTGACGGTTACAATGAGCAGTTCTTC.

Written as DNA, the CDR3 is TGTGCCAGCAGTACACCCAGCTCCTATAATTCACCCCTCCACTTT. It is translated as CASSTPSSYNSPLHF. This rearrangement joins TRBV6-6 to TRBJ1-6; no definite D call. V dropped 5 bases and J dropped 0 bases, with 8 bases sitting between them. This CDR3 comprises 15 residues. The germline V gene encodes CDR1 MNHNY and CDR2 SVGAGI (reference sequence).

The CDR3 sequence is CASSESLPGELFF. The CDR3 DNA sequence: TGTGCCAGCAGTGAAAGTCTCCCCGGGGAGCTGTTTTTT. The J gene is TRBJ2-2, the V gene TRBV2; no firm D call. V lost 2 bases, J lost 6 bases, and 7 bases lay in between. This CDR3 is built from 13 residues. Germline CDR1 is SNHLY and CDR2 is FYNNEI.

The chain employs TRBV28 and TRBJ2-7; no reliable D call. This CDR3 comprises 16 residues. Trimming removed 1 base at V and 0 bases at J, with 13 bases between. Germline V gives CDR1 MDHEN, CDR2 SYDVKM. The CDR3 loop is CASSLFGFQSSYEQYF. The CDR3 DNA sequence: TGTGCCAGCAGTTTATTTGGGTTTCAGAGCTCCTACGAGCAGTACTTC.

J is TRBJ2-7 and V is TRBV15; 7 positions match TRBD2. Germline values: CDR1 LNHNV, CDR2 YYDKDF (reference sequence). Losses at the gene ends were 0 bases for V and 7 bases for J; bases not matched to a gene: 12. The CDR3 loop spans 16 amino acids. The CDR3 DNA is TGTGCCACCAGCAGAGAGGAGCCTAGCGGAGGGGAGGAGCAGTACTTC. Its translation: CATSREEPSGGEEQYF. The whole variable domain, remainder taken from reference TRBV15 and TRBJ2-7, is DAMVIQNPRYQVTQFGKPVTLSCSQTLNHNVMYWYQQKSSQAPKLLFHYYDKDFNNEADTPDNFQSRRPNTSFCFLDIRSPGLGDTAMYLCATSREEPSGGEEQYFGPGTRLTVT.

This clone has only one observation. The chain combines TRBV25-1 with TRBJ2-5; either TRBD1 or TRBD2 may fit D (6 bases each). CDR1 is MGHDK, CDR2 SYGVNS, per germline. V gave up 8 bases and J gave up 2 bases, with 15 bases separating them. The CDR3 is 14 residues long. The CDR3 DNA reads TGTGCCAGCGGAAGGGGGGAAAGACAAGAGACCCAGTACTTC. It encodes CASGRGERQETQYF.

The V and J genes are TRBV7-8 and TRBJ2-1; possibly TRBD1 for D (5 bases). There are 13 residues in the CDR3. Between the trimmed V and J ends, which lost 1 base and 5 bases, there was a span of 6 bases. Looked up from germline, CDR1 is SGHVS and CDR2 is FQNEAQ. The CDR3, as DNA: TGTGCCAGCAGCTTAGACAGGCACAATGAGCAGTTCTTC. Translation gives CASSLDRHNEQFF. The full variable domain, with the rest looked up from reference TRBV7-8 and TRBJ2-1, is GAGVSQSPRYKVAKRGQDVALRCDPISGHVSLFWYQQALGQGPEFLTYFQNEAQLDKSGLPSDRFFAERPEGSVSTLKIQRTQQEDSAVYLCASSLDRHNEQFFGPGTRLTVL.

This clone was counted only a few times. V gene TRBV19 combines with J gene TRBJ1-5; D unresolved. Germline CDR1 LNHDA, CDR2 SQIVND (reference sequence). Trimming shortened V by 7 bases and J by 0 bases, and 10 bases separated the two germline ends. This CDR3 comprises 14 residues. The CDR3 nucleotides are TGTGCCAGTACCCCACTATATAGCAATCAGCCCCAGCATTTT. This translates into CASTPLYSNQPQHF.